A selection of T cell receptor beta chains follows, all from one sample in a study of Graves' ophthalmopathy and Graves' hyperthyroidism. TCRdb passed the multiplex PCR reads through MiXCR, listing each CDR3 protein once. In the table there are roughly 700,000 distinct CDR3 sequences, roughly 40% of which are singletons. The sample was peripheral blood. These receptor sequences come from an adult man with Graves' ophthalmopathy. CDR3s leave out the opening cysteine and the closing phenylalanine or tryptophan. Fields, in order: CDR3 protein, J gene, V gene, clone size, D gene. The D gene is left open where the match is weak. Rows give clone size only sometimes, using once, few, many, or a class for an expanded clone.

CDR3aa: ASSRERQVRTEAF
j_gene: TRBJ1-1
v_gene: TRBV10-3
abundance: .
d_gene: .

CDR3aa: SVDGRGGLDEQF
j_gene: .
v_gene: TRBV29-1
abundance: .
d_gene: TRBD2

CDR3aa: ASSQVRQDETQY
j_gene: TRBJ2-5
v_gene: TRBV9
abundance: few
d_gene: .

CDR3aa: ASSVAGVGTEAF
j_gene: TRBJ1-1
v_gene: TRBV9
abundance: many
d_gene: .

CDR3aa: ASSQVHDPTYEQY
j_gene: TRBJ2-7
v_gene: TRBV4-1
abundance: .
d_gene: .

CDR3aa: SAASFPGGTVDNEKLF
j_gene: TRBJ1-4
v_gene: TRBV20-1
abundance: few
d_gene: TRBD1

CDR3aa: ATKQGMRETQY
j_gene: TRBJ2-5
v_gene: TRBV10-3
abundance: many
d_gene: TRBD1

CDR3aa: ASRSGGEGYT
j_gene: TRBJ1-2
v_gene: TRBV19
abundance: .
d_gene: .

CDR3aa: SVIGTGEDEKLF
j_gene: TRBJ1-4
v_gene: TRBV29-1
abundance: .
d_gene: TRBD1

CDR3aa: ARGHAQETQY
j_gene: TRBJ2-5
v_gene: TRBV5-4
abundance: .
d_gene: .

CDR3aa: ASSLGGQRSSTQY
j_gene: TRBJ2-5
v_gene: TRBV7-9
abundance: many
d_gene: .

CDR3aa: ASSPKTNSAGYT
j_gene: TRBJ1-2
v_gene: TRBV2
abundance: .
d_gene: .

CDR3aa: ASSLWGSSEEQY
j_gene: TRBJ2-7
v_gene: TRBV5-1
abundance: few
d_gene: .

CDR3aa: ASSGRTGGKSSPLH
j_gene: TRBJ1-6
v_gene: TRBV19
abundance: many
d_gene: TRBD1

CDR3aa: ASSTRTGRRVDYGYT
j_gene: TRBJ1-2
v_gene: TRBV19
abundance: .
d_gene: TRBD1

CDR3aa: ASSPSPGQGHEQY
j_gene: TRBJ2-7
v_gene: TRBV7-6
abundance: .
d_gene: TRBD1

CDR3aa: ASNTGFTYEQY
j_gene: TRBJ2-7
v_gene: TRBV6-1
abundance: .
d_gene: .

CDR3aa: ASSYRTLNYGYT
j_gene: TRBJ1-2
v_gene: TRBV6-5
abundance: .
d_gene: .

CDR3aa: ASRQASSGELF
j_gene: TRBJ2-2
v_gene: TRBV19
abundance: .
d_gene: .

CDR3aa: ASSERRASGANVLT
j_gene: TRBJ2-6
v_gene: TRBV9
abundance: many
d_gene: .

CDR3aa: SVEERDSAGGETQY
j_gene: TRBJ2-5
v_gene: TRBV29-1
abundance: .
d_gene: .

CDR3aa: ATSDEAAGELF
j_gene: TRBJ2-2
v_gene: TRBV24-1
abundance: many
d_gene: .

CDR3aa: ASGRVS
j_gene: TRBJ2-5
v_gene: TRBV6-1
abundance: .
d_gene: .

CDR3aa: ASSLDGNEQY
j_gene: TRBJ2-7
v_gene: TRBV7-2
abundance: many
d_gene: .

CDR3aa: SVEDVGGLSFGEQY
j_gene: TRBJ2-7
v_gene: TRBV29-1
abundance: .
d_gene: .

CDR3aa: AGTGLRY
j_gene: TRBJ2-7
v_gene: TRBV19
abundance: many
d_gene: .

CDR3aa: ASSAIPGTGELF
j_gene: TRBJ2-2
v_gene: TRBV2
abundance: many
d_gene: .

CDR3aa: ASSPDSNPYEQY
j_gene: TRBJ2-7
v_gene: TRBV9
abundance: .
d_gene: .

CDR3aa: ASRDLGGTEAF
j_gene: TRBJ1-1
v_gene: TRBV6-1
abundance: few
d_gene: .

CDR3aa: ASSREGGALSEQY
j_gene: TRBJ2-7
v_gene: TRBV25-1
abundance: many
d_gene: TRBD1

CDR3aa: ASSIAPQGASYGYT
j_gene: TRBJ1-2
v_gene: TRBV19
abundance: few
d_gene: TRBD1

CDR3aa: ASSQLNLDGYT
j_gene: TRBJ1-2
v_gene: TRBV14
abundance: many
d_gene: .

CDR3aa: ASSSLYTDTQY
j_gene: TRBJ2-3
v_gene: TRBV7-9
abundance: .
d_gene: .